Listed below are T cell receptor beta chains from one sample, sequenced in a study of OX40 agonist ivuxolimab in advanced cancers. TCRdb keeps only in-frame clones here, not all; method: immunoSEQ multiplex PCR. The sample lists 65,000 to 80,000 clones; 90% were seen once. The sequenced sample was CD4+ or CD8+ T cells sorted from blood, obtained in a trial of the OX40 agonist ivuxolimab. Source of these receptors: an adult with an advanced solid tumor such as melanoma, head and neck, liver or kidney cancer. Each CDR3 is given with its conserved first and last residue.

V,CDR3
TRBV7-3,CASSAGQGARTQYF
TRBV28,CASLSRDRGFYGYTF
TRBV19,CASKWGSGANVLTF
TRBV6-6,CASSYGRSTDTQYF
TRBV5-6,CASSLWRQRQYF
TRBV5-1,CASSYSSGSTYEQYF
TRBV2,CATGASRETQYF
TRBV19,CASSISRGTGELFF
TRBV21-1,CASRGNTGELFF
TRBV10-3,CAISEGGLAGGNEQFF
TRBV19,CATTLGASGMYEQYF
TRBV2,CASSEVRLTYNEQFF
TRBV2,CASSDFEDQPQHF
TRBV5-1,CASTRQETTGELFF
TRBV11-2,CASSLEGQGRMNTEAFF
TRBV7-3,CASSSRTGSNEQFF
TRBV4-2,CASSQDEAKQFF
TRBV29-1,CSVEWFGRLGIYEQYF
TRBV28,CASSIRDRGYYNEQFF
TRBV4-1,CASSQRGAGSYEQYF
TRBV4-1,CASSQDNGGGYTF
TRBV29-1,CSAWDRDYGYTF
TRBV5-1,CASSTRDSLTEAFF
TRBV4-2,CASSQGGGGIAATDTQYF
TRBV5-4,CASSQGLAGVTDTQYF
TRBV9,CASSADPRSYNEQFF
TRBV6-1,CASRGLAIYEQYF
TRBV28,CASSSRQGANYGYTF
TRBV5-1,CASSGKFTDTQYF
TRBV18,CASSPRSDSGNTIYF
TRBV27,CASSSWGRTGANVLTF
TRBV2,CASSEVLHLDTQYF
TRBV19,CASRENSGSYYEQYF
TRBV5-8,CASSLQGMAYEQYF
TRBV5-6,CASSYRGTGADTQYF
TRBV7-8,CASSLRLTDQETQYF
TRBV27,CASSLGGSTDTQYF
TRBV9,CASNPSPSSGANVLTF
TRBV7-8,CASSKSAGTGGPEQFF
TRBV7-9,CASSLEAGGGYF
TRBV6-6,CASSYETATQYF
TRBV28,CASSFRDGGYTF
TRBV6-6,CASTKGSGLTTDTQYF
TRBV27,CASSLSNTMRADTQYF
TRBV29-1,CSVDPGQGTDEQYF
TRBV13,CASSASGTGAIGYTF
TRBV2,CASFREGGMAFF
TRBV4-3,CASSHPLWGLAGGTNTGELFF
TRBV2,CASFGTGVRNIQYF
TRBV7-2,CASSLGPAEKLFF
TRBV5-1,CASSLAPRQGDEKLFF
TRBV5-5,CASSLASGLAEGELFF
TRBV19,CASRALIGTGDQPQHF
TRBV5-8,CASSLSGGQSGELFF
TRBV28,CASSRRATGELFF
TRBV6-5,CASSYSTDRDYEQYF
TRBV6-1,CASSEPSGGGELFF
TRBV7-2,CASSYRPASGFSYNEQFF
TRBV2,CASSAECGPSQGETQYF